The source of this T cell receptor beta chain is a study of beta chain features in type 1 diabetes. Background on the study: All samples together contributed around 98,000,000 sorted cells for examination. Points from the study as a whole: Whether HLA type affects TCRB rearrangement stayed undetermined in the present work. Shortening that was moderate but significant affected the TCRB CDR3s of Type 1 diabetes patients in all four CD4+ subsets.

Isolated RNA was reverse transcribed in full, so expressed TCRB transcripts were sequenced. The data were produced by immunoSEQ multiplex PCR, yet TCRdb's version contains in-frame clones alone and is incomplete. The profile shows almost 250,000 clones, 13% to 15% of them singletons. Note on this clone: Antigen unknown.

It was via CD45RO/CCR7/CD25/CD127/CD95/CD27 that CD4+ naive, central memory, regulatory and stem cell-like memory cells were sorted. The TCR was taken from a woman aged 40-49 years in good health. The specimen sequenced was naive CD4+ T cells from blood.

The CDR3 sequence: CASRVASGADTQYF. The CDR3 DNA follows: TGTGCCAGTCGTGTGGCTAGCGGGGCGGATACGCAGTATTTT. The V call is TRBV2, the J call TRBJ2-3, with 9 bases identical to TRBD2. This CDR3 region has 14 residues. The V gene's germline CDR1 is SNHLY and CDR2 FYNNEI. The trim removed 9 bases at V and 6 bases at J, leaving 10 bases unmatched.